This entry lists 21 T cell receptor beta chains sequenced from one sample in a study of T cell repertoires in cytomegalovirus infection. TCRdb re-called the reads with MiXCR, one entry per CDR3 protein. The data contain a few hundred thousand distinct CDR3 sequences, more than 15% of them singletons. Sequencing was done on a sample of CD8+ T cells from PBMCs. The receptors come from a human donor in good health (CMV status not recorded). Some clones in this sample may be carry-over from other donors' samples.

This clonotype turned up a few times. The chain carries TRBV20-1 and TRBJ2-7, with D tentatively TRBD1 (6 bases). The CDR3 spans 13 residues. V lost 2 bases and J 4 bases, leaving 12 bases between the germline ends. Germline-derived CDR1 and CDR2 are DFQATT and SNEGSKA (reference sequence). CDR3 coding DNA: TGCAGTGCTAGATCAGGGGCTTCATACGAGCAGTACTTC. Its protein is CSARSGASYEQYF.

V and J are TRBV6-1 and TRBJ1-1; no firm D call. Germline CDR1 MNHNS, CDR2 SASEGT. Deletions cut 2 bases from V and 5 bases from J, with 15 bases between. This CDR3 is 15 amino acids long. CDR3 in DNA: TGTGCCAGCAGTGAATACCCAGAAATATGGACTGAAGCTTTCTTT. Protein: CASSEYPEIWTEAFF.

This clonotype was observed a single time. Mismatch with germline at one junction end may stem from a read error. V gene TRBV2 combines with J gene TRBJ2-1; 10 bases agree with TRBD2. In germline, CDR1 is SNHLY, CDR2 FYNNEI. The CDR3 is made up of 18 amino acids. The CDR3: CASSEGPIAGGSYNEQFF. CDR3 nucleotide sequence: TGTGCCAGCAGCGAAGGTCCTATAGCGGGGGGCTCCTACAATGAGCAGTTCTTC.

The chain recombines TRBV7-9 with TRBJ2-1; 8 nucleotides match TRBD2. With V trimmed by 4 bases and J by 5 bases, 7 bases remained unmatched. Germline V gives CDR1 SEHNR, CDR2 FQNEAQ (reference sequence). The CDR3 has 15 amino acids. CDR3 amino acids: CASSSSAGANNEQFF. For the CDR3, the DNA is TGTGCCAGCAGCTCCTCAGCGGGGGCGAACAATGAGCAGTTCTTC.

The chain uses TRBV10-3 and TRBJ2-7; D is possibly TRBD1 (5 bases). This CDR3 spans 15 amino acids. V was cut by 4 bases and J by 3 bases, with 16 bases left in between. In germline, CDR1 is ENHRY, CDR2 SYGVKD. CDR3 nucleotide sequence: TGTGCCATCAGTGGAACCACGCAGGGTGGCTACGAGCAGTACTTC. As protein: CAISGTTQGGYEQYF.

The rearrangement links TRBV2 to TRBJ2-1; TRBD2 might be the D (5 bases). V shed 6 bases and J shed 5 bases, with 11 bases lying between them. This CDR3 is built from 13 residues. CDR1 and CDR2 (germline): SNHLY, FYNNEI. The CDR3, as DNA: TGTGCCAGCAGGACGGACTTTAACAATGAGCAGTTCTTC. This codes for CASRTDFNNEQFF.

This clonotype was recorded many times. CDR3 nucleotides: TGTGCCAGCAGTTACGTTCAGCGGTCTAATGAAAAACTGTTTTTT. Amino acids: CASSYVQRSNEKLFF. The chain links TRBV6-6 to TRBJ1-4; the D is unclear. This CDR3 contains 15 residues. Germline CDR1 and CDR2: MNHNY and SVGAGI (reference sequence). V lost 2 bases to trimming and J lost 3 bases, with 10 bases between them.

This clonotype was detected only a few times. V usage is TRBV6-6 and J usage is TRBJ1-4, with D possibly being TRBD1 (5 bases). This CDR3 is 13 amino acids long. The V end was cut by 4 bases, the J end by 11 bases, with 14 bases between. From germline, CDR1 is MNHNY and CDR2 SVGAGI (reference sequence). CDR3 DNA sequence: TGTGCCAGCAGTTCCCCGGACGCAGGGAAACTGTTTTTT. Translation: CASSSPDAGKLFF.

Only a few counts were recorded for this clonotype. The chain recombines TRBV2 with TRBJ2-7; tentative D call: TRBD1 (5 bases). The germline V and J ends were trimmed by 3 bases and 4 bases, with 13 bases remaining between them. This CDR3 has 14 amino acids. Germline-derived CDR1 and CDR2 are SNHLY and FYNNEI. In nucleotides, the CDR3 is TGTGCCAGCAGTGAGTCCAAGGGGATATACGAGCAGTACTTC. Its translation: CASSESKGIYEQYF.

This clonotype occurred a few times. The chain couples TRBV4-1 to TRBJ2-3, with 13 bases fitting TRBD2. The CDR3 consists of 16 residues. J was trimmed by 5 bases and V by 3 bases; bases with no gene match: 5. Germline CDR1 MGHRA, CDR2 YSYEKL. CDR3 protein: CASSHDGTSGEDTQYF. CDR3 nucleotides: TGCGCCAGCAGCCACGACGGGACTAGCGGGGAAGATACGCAGTATTTT.

V gene TRBV5-6 combines with J gene TRBJ1-1, with 7 bases identical to TRBD1. V shed 3 bases, J shed 6 bases, and the junction held 5 bases outside the gene matches. The CDR3 runs 13 residues. Germline V CDR1 and CDR2: SGHDT, YYEEEE. This chain's CDR3 is CASSWDSRPEAFF. The CDR3 coding sequence is TGTGCCAGCAGCTGGGACAGTCGGCCTGAAGCTTTCTTT.

This clonotype was recorded many times. V usage is TRBV12-3 or TRBV12-4 and J usage is TRBJ2-2; TRBD2 might be the D (6 bases). V was cut by 3 bases and J by 5 bases, with 25 bases left in between. The CDR3 spans 19 residues. The chain's CDR3 is CASSFGYLAGLVKTGELFF. For the CDR3, the DNA is TGTGCCAGCAGTTTCGGGTACCTTGCGGGGTTAGTGAAAACCGGGGAGCTGTTTTTT.

This clonotype was found many times. This chain joins TRBV13 and TRBJ2-7, with TRBD1 as a possible D gene (5 bases). The germline V gene encodes CDR1 PRHDT and CDR2 FYEKMQ (reference sequence). The CDR3 is made up of 12 amino acids. The V end lost 3 bases, the J end lost 3 bases, and 6 bases lay between the germline ends. The CDR3 is CASSFRDYEQYF. The CDR3 nucleotides read TGTGCCAGCAGCTTCAGGGACTACGAGCAGTACTTC.

A few counts support this clonotype. This sequence joins TRBV6-5 and TRBJ1-5; D is unclear. CDR1 MNHEY and CDR2 SVGAGI come from the germline V gene. The CDR3 contains 13 residues. V shed 6 bases and J shed 3 bases, with 9 bases lying between them. CDR3 nucleotide sequence: TGTGCCAGCAGGGACGCTCTCAATCAGCCCCAGCATTTT. Translating it yields CASRDALNQPQHF.

The chain is built from TRBV13 and TRBJ1-2, with D unresolved. Trimming took off 5 bases at V and 5 bases at J, with 21 bases between the two ends. Germline-derived CDR1 and CDR2 are PRHDT and FYEKMQ (reference sequence). The CDR3 runs 16 residues. The CDR3 loop reads CASSRDVRINMYGYTF. For the CDR3, the DNA is TGTGCCAGCAGCCGCGATGTCAGGATTAATATGTATGGCTACACCTTC.

The J gene is TRBJ2-7, the V gene TRBV7-9; TRBD1 agrees at 8 bases. J lost 5 bases, V lost 5 bases, and 8 bases had no gene match. This CDR3 comprises 14 residues. Germline V gives CDR1 SEHNR, CDR2 FQNEAQ (reference sequence). The CDR3 protein is CASSGRQGSNEQYF. The CDR3 DNA reads TGTGCCAGCAGCGGACGACAGGGGTCCAACGAGCAGTACTTC.

This clonotype has at least ten counts. J is TRBJ2-3 and V is TRBV7-2; a weak D match, TRBD2 (6 bases). The CDR3 consists of 16 residues. The germline V gene encodes CDR1 SGHTA and CDR2 FQGNSA. Trimming shortened V by 4 bases and J by 0 bases, and 14 bases separated the two germline ends. The CDR3 loop is CASSSDLRGSTDTQYF. As DNA, the CDR3 is TGTGCCAGCAGCTCCGACTTGCGGGGCAGCACAGATACGCAGTATTTT.

V and J are TRBV5-5 and TRBJ2-1; D call uncertain. Trimming left V 4 bases short and J 8 bases short, with 19 bases between. This CDR3 has 15 amino acids. In germline, CDR1 is SGHKS, CDR2 YYEKEE (reference sequence). The CDR3 loop reads CASSPLVSLLDEQFF. CDR3 DNA sequence: TGTGCCAGCAGCCCGCTGGTGTCCTTGCTCGATGAGCAGTTCTTC.

A few counts support this clonotype. This chain connects TRBV10-3 to TRBJ2-6; the match to TRBD1 covers 7 bases. CDR1 and CDR2 (germline): ENHRY, SYGVKD. With 9 bases clipped from V and 0 bases from J, the junction kept 5 bases outside the gene matches. CDR3 length equals 15 residues. The CDR3 loop reads CAIDTGASGANVLTF. The CDR3 DNA is TGTGCCATTGATACAGGGGCCTCTGGGGCCAACGTCCTGACTTTC.

This clonotype was detected many times. The rearrangement links TRBV20-1 to TRBJ1-1; possibly TRBD1 for D (6 bases). This CDR3 has 14 residues. Germline V gene data show CDR1 as DFQATT and CDR2 as SNEGSKA (reference sequence). Trimming took off 0 bases at V and 4 bases at J, with 12 bases between the two ends. CDR3 amino acids: CSARELEGGTEAFF. The CDR3 DNA is TGCAGTGCTAGAGAATTAGAGGGGGGCACTGAAGCTTTCTTT.

This clonotype was detected many times. V gene TRBV7-2 combines with J gene TRBJ2-2, with D possibly being TRBD1 (6 bases). Germline lookup yields CDR1 SGHTA and CDR2 FQGNSA. The ends were cut back, 5 bases at V and 5 bases at J, with 12 bases in the middle. The CDR3 covers 14 residues. This chain's CDR3 is CASSQNTGTGELFF. The DNA for the CDR3 is TGTGCCAGCAGCCAAAACACAGGGACCGGGGAGCTGTTTTTT.